The 29 T cell receptor beta chains below come from one sample, sequenced in a study of T cells expressing NK-cell markers. From its re-call of the 5' RACE reads, TCRdb lists each CDR3 protein once, without DNA. This listing includes about 150,000 distinct CDR3 sequences. The sample was blood T cells: a sorted CD56 or NKG2C T cell subset, CD4+ or CD8+ T cells, or bulk PBMC T cells (not recorded which). These receptors came from a woman between 50 and 59 years old in good health.

The J gene is TRBJ2-7, the V gene TRBV4-2; the TCRdb D gene call, TRBD1, has no DNA to confirm it. CDR1 is LGHNA, CDR2 YNFKEQ, per germline. There are 15 residues in the CDR3. The CDR3 here is CASSHPGQGAYEQYF.

The chain links TRBV10-1 to TRBJ2-1. The CDR3 has 12 residues. Germline V CDR1 and CDR2: WNHNN, SYGVQD (reference sequence). The CDR3 is CASSVSSSEQFF.

The chain couples TRBV19 to TRBJ1-1. CDR1 is LNHDA, CDR2 SQIVND, per germline (reference sequence). The CDR3 consists of 13 residues. CDR3 loop: CASSMSLNTEAFF.

The CDR3 here is CASSLVPGYSNQPQHF. V usage is TRBV11-2 and J usage is TRBJ1-5; absent DNA, TCRdb's TRBD1 call cannot be checked. Germline V CDR1 and CDR2: SGHAT, FQNNGV. CDR3 length equals 16 residues.

CDR3 residues: CASSLDDSLYEQYF. The rearrangement uses TRBV5-1 and TRBJ2-7; the D gene TCRdb calls, TRBD1, cannot be checked with no DNA. In germline, CDR1 is SGHRS, CDR2 YFSETQ. CDR3 length: 14 residues.

The chain combines TRBV19 with TRBJ1-5; TCRdb's assignment of TRBD1 cannot be checked, as there is no DNA. Germline V gene lookup returns CDR1 LNHDA and CDR2 SQIVND (reference sequence). The CDR3 consists of 12 residues. CDR3 in amino acids: CASEQGNQPQHF.

The chain combines TRBV10-3 with TRBJ2-1; TCRdb's D call, TRBD2, is unchecked because there is no DNA. This CDR3 is 15 amino acids long. Germline CDR1 is ENHRY and CDR2 is SYGVKD. The CDR3 sequence is CAIKGTSGIENEQFF.

The chain is built from TRBV7-6 and TRBJ1-4. Germline lookup yields CDR1 SGHVS and CDR2 FNYEAQ. The CDR3 spans 15 residues. This chain's CDR3 is CASSSFSEANEKLFF.

The chain's CDR3 is CASNARFSYNEQFF. This sequence joins TRBV19 and TRBJ2-1. The CDR3 totals 14 residues. Per the germline V gene, CDR1 is LNHDA and CDR2 is SQIVND (reference sequence).

CDR3 sequence reads: CFKREGETQYF. V gene TRBV21-1 combines with J gene TRBJ2-5. TRBV21-1 is designated a pseudogene. The CDR3 extends over 11 amino acids.

The chain couples TRBV3-1 to TRBJ2-7. This CDR3 region has 15 residues. Germline lookup yields CDR1 LGHDT and CDR2 YNNKEL (reference sequence). CDR3 residues: CASSQDSWLPEAQYF.

This sequence joins TRBV28 and TRBJ2-3; TCRdb calls TRBD2, which cannot be checked without DNA. Germline CDR1 is MDHEN and CDR2 is SYDVKM. The CDR3 has 15 residues. The CDR3 spells CASRVAGVVTDTQYF.

V and J are TRBV3-1 and TRBJ1-4; there is no DNA to check the TCRdb D call of TRBD1. CDR3 size: 15 residues. Germline lookup yields CDR1 LGHDT and CDR2 YNNKEL (reference sequence). CDR3 protein: CASSNWDSDNEKLFF.

This chain uses TRBV27 with TRBJ2-7; TCRdb gives TRBD1 as the D gene, but with no DNA this cannot be confirmed. This CDR3 contains 14 residues. CDR1 is MNHEY and CDR2 is SMNVEV in the germline V gene (reference sequence). The CDR3 protein is CASSLLDRLGEQYF.

J is TRBJ2-5 and V is TRBV7-9. CDR1 and CDR2 (germline): SEHNR, FQNEAQ (reference sequence). CDR3 size: 14 residues. The CDR3 here is CASSFIRHPETQYF. The whole variable domain, remainder taken from reference TRBV7-9 and TRBJ2-5, is DTGVSQNPRHKITKRGQNVTFRCDPISEHNRLYWYRQTLGQGPEFLTYFQNEAQLEKSRLLSDRFSAERPKGSFSTLEIQRTEQGDSAMYLCASSFIRHPETQYFGPGTRLLVL.

The gene calls are TRBV5-1 and TRBJ2-7; the TRBD2 assignment by TCRdb is unverifiable without DNA. CDR1 and CDR2 from the germline V gene are SGHRS and YFSETQ. The CDR3 is 15 residues long. The CDR3 spells CASSHSGALSYEQYF.

V is TRBV4-1 and J is TRBJ2-3; as DNA is missing, the TRBD1 call by TCRdb cannot be tested. Germline lookup yields CDR1 MGHRA and CDR2 YSYEKL. The CDR3 length is 15 residues. The CDR3 here is CASSQGGRGTDTQYF.

The rearrangement uses TRBV11-2 and TRBJ1-1; TCRdb returns TRBD1, unconfirmable since there is no DNA. CDR1 SGHAT and CDR2 FQNNGV come from the germline V gene. The CDR3 covers 16 residues. The CDR3: CASSLVGQSSHTEAFF.

The J gene is TRBJ2-3, the V gene TRBV7-8; as DNA is missing, the TRBD1 call by TCRdb cannot be tested. Germline V lookup: CDR1 SGHVS, CDR2 FQNEAQ. The CDR3 length is 15 residues. CDR3 amino acids: CASSLGPVNTDTQYF. Using reference TRBV7-8 and TRBJ2-3 for the parts outside the CDR3, the full variable domain is GAGVSQSPRYKVAKRGQDVALRCDPISGHVSLFWYQQALGQGPEFLTYFQNEAQLDKSGLPSDRFFAERPEGSVSTLKIQRTQQEDSAVYLCASSLGPVNTDTQYFGPGTRLTVL.

The chain uses TRBV7-2 and TRBJ1-1. Germline V gene lookup returns CDR1 SGHTA and CDR2 FQGNSA. The CDR3 spans 16 residues. This CDR3 is CASSLGTRRRSTEAFF.

The chain recombines TRBV25-1 with TRBJ2-5; the D call from TCRdb, TRBD2, cannot be confirmed without DNA. The CDR3 has 16 residues. Germline values: CDR1 MGHDK, CDR2 SYGVNS. CDR3 protein: CASSGSNGGRGETQYF.

J is TRBJ2-7 and V is TRBV4-1. The CDR3 contains 13 residues. Germline values: CDR1 MGHRA, CDR2 YSYEKL. The CDR3 protein is CASSQERRYEQYF.

The chain combines TRBV27 with TRBJ1-1; checking the TCRdb D call of TRBD1 is not possible without DNA. The CDR3 length is 14 residues. Germline V gene sequence: CDR1 MNHEY, CDR2 SMNVEV (reference sequence). The CDR3: CASSPMDRTAEAFF.

The chain recombines TRBV7-8 with TRBJ1-5. The CDR3 spans 14 residues. Germline values: CDR1 SGHVS, CDR2 FQNEAQ. CDR3 loop: CASSVSHSNQPQHF. The full variable domain, its missing parts supplied by reference TRBV7-8 and TRBJ1-5, is GAGVSQSPRYKVAKRGQDVALRCDPISGHVSLFWYQQALGQGPEFLTYFQNEAQLDKSGLPSDRFFAERPEGSVSTLKIQRTQQEDSAVYLCASSVSHSNQPQHFGDGTRLSIL.

Here the CDR3 reads CASRIWRDEQFF. The chain carries TRBV6-2 or TRBV6-3 and TRBJ2-1. This CDR3 comprises 12 residues. The germline CDR1 and CDR2 sequences are MNHEY and SVGEGT.

This chain connects TRBV29-1 to TRBJ2-7; as DNA is missing, the TRBD1 call by TCRdb cannot be tested. Germline values: CDR1 SQVTM, CDR2 ANQGSEA. The CDR3 covers 12 residues. The CDR3 loop reads CSVRTGNPEQYF.

The chain combines TRBV28 with TRBJ1-2. CDR3 length equals 12 residues. Germline assignment: CDR1 MDHEN and CDR2 SYDVKM. The CDR3 sequence: CASSWNRRGYTF.

This sequence joins TRBV5-5 and TRBJ2-3. The CDR3 extends over 14 amino acids. Per germline, CDR1 SGHKS and CDR2 YYEKEE (reference sequence). The CDR3 reads CASSLVATTDTQYF.

This chain uses TRBV24-1 with TRBJ2-2; the D call of TRBD2 rests on TCRdb alone, since no DNA is present to check it. Germline CDR1 is KGHDR and CDR2 is SFDVKD. CDR3 length: 16 residues. The CDR3 spells CATSGKSGVNTGELFF.